This T cell receptor (beta chain) was captured in a study of T cells in Graves' hyperthyroidism and ophthalmopathy. Any symptoms of ophthalmopathy came after the first hyperthyroidism diagnosis, from which the blood sample dates. TCR beta CDR3 regions were amplified from RNA transcripts. The HTBI primer set was used in a first-round RT-PCR of the TCR CDR3. TCRdb called the multiplex PCR reads again in MiXCR, with one record for every CDR3 protein. The data hold about 400,000 distinct CDR3 sequences, with less than 20% observed a single time. This clonotype was observed a handful of times. This CDR3 contains 18 residues. V lost 0 bases to trimming and J lost 4 bases, with 21 bases between them. CDR1 and CDR2 from the germline V gene are SEHNR and FQNEAQ (reference sequence).

The TCR was taken from a woman under 30 with Graves' hyperthyroidism that later progressed to Graves' ophthalmopathy. The chain carries TRBV7-9 and TRBJ1-1; maybe TRBD1 (5 bases). What was sequenced was blood. In DNA form, the CDR3 reads TGTGCCAGCAGCTTAGCTACACGCAGGGTTCATTATGGCACTGAAGCTTTCTTT. Its protein product is CASSLATRRVHYGTEAFF.